The present T cell receptor (beta chain) was sequenced within a study of radiotherapy plus CTLA-4 blockade in lung cancer. For the study at large: Objective responses were seen in about a sixth of patients, disease control in about 30%. The study, taken as a whole, reports: Early blood T cell clone dynamics, with interferon-beta, were reported to best predict response. In blood, tumor-derived TCR clones expanded after radiotherapy plus ipilimumab.

Produced via immunoSEQ multiplex PCR; TCRdb's table is partial and in-frame only. The profile shows roughly 130,000 clones, about nine tenths of them singletons. Germline V gives CDR1 SGHVS, CDR2 FNYEAQ. The V segment lost 5 bases and the J segment 2 bases; nucleotides outside the gene matches: 11. The length of the CDR3 is 17 residues. Concerning this clone itself: Its antigen is still unknown.

Focal radiation with ipilimumab CTLA-4 blockade was given to patients with chemo-refractory metastatic non-small-cell lung cancer. This receptor was obtained from a human donor with non-small cell lung cancer that progressed on radiotherapy plus ipilimumab. The rearrangement joins TRBV7-6 to TRBJ2-5; 10 bases fit TRBD1. The sequencing here drew on peripheral blood, taken from a patient treated with radiotherapy plus ipilimumab. DNA of the CDR3: TGTGCCAGCAGCAAGGGACAGGGGACAAAAGTTCAAGAGACCCAGTACTTC. It yields the protein CASSKGQGTKVQETQYF.